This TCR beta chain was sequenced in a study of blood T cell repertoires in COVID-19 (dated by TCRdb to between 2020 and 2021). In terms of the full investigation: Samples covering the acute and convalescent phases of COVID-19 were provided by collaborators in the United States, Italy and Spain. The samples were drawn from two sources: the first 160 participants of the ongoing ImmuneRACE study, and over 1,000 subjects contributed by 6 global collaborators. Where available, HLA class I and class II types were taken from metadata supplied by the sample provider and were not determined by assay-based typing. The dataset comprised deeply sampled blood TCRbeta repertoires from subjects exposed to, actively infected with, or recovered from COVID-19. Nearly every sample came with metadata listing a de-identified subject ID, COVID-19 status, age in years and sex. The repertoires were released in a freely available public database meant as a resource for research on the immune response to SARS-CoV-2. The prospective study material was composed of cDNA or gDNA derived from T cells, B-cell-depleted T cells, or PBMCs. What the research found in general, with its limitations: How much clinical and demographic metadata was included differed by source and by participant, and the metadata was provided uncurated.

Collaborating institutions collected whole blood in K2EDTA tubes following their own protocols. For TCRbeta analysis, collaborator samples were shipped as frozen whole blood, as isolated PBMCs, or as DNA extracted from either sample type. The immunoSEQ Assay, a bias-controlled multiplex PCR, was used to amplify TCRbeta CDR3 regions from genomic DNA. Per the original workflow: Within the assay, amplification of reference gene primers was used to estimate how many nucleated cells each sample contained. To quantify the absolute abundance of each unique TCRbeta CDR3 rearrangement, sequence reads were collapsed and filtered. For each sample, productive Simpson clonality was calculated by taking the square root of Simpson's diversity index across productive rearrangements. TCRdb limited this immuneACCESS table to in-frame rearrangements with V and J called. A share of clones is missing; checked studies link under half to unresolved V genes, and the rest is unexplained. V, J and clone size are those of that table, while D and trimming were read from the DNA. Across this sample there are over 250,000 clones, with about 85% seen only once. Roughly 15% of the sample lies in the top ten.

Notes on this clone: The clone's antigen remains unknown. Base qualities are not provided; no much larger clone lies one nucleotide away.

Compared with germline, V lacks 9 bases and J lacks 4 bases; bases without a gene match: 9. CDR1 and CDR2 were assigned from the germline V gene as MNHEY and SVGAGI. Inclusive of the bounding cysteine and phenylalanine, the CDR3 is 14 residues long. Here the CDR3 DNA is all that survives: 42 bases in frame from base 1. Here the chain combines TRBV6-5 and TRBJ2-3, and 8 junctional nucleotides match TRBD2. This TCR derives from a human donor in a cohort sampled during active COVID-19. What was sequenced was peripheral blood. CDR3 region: CASEAGAGADTQYF. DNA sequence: TGTGCCAGTGAGGCTGGAGCGGGAGCAGATACGCAGTATTTT.